The 32 T cell receptor beta chains reported below all come from one sample, sequenced in a study of neurological immune-mediated disorders. TCRdb re-derived calls from the 5' RACE reads in MiXCR, one entry per CDR3 protein. The sample comprises 45,000 to 55,000 distinct CDR3 sequences, approximately 5.8% of which are singletons, and roughly 1.5% rests with the top ten. The sequencing input was CD4+ T cells from blood. The receptors were sampled from a woman under 30 with multiple sclerosis.

Concerning this clonotype: The junction shows a germline mismatch at one end, possibly a read error. The chain links TRBV7-7 to TRBJ2-5; 7 bases align to TRBD1. The CDR3 covers 16 residues. Per germline, CDR1 SSHAT and CDR2 FNYEAQ (reference sequence). The DNA of the CDR3 is TGTGCTAGCAGCCTATCCGGGACAGCGCCTCAAGAGACCCAGTACTTC. Translated: CASSLSGTAPQETQYF.

This clonotype was seen at least ten times. The chain employs TRBV5-6 and TRBJ1-1; D is unresolved. V lost 4 bases to trimming and J lost 7 bases, with 23 bases between them. The V gene's germline CDR1 is SGHDT and CDR2 YYEEEE. The CDR3 runs to 16 residues. The CDR3 sequence is CASSLLLEAIGGEAFF. The CDR3 DNA sequence: TGTGCCAGCAGCCTCCTACTGGAAGCCATCGGAGGTGAAGCTTTCTTT. Full variable domain (outside the CDR3, taken from reference TRBV5-6 and TRBJ1-1): DAGVTQSPTHLIKTRGQQVTLRCSPKSGHDTVSWYQQALGQGPQFIFQYYEEEERQRGNFPDRFSGHQFPNYSSELNVNALLLGDSALYLCASSLLLEAIGGEAFFGQGTRLTVV.

The sample holds a few counts of this clonotype. The CDR3 is CASSFSDSGNEQFF. The CDR3 nucleotides read TGTGCCAGCAGCTTTAGCGACTCGGGAAATGAGCAGTTCTTC. The chain combines TRBV7-6 with TRBJ2-1, with D maybe TRBD2 (5 bases). CDR1 is SGHVS, CDR2 FNYEAQ, per germline. This CDR3 has 14 residues. V was trimmed by 3 bases and J by 7 bases, leaving 13 bases between them.

V usage is TRBV29-1 and J usage is TRBJ2-1; D may correspond to TRBD1 or TRBD2 (5 bases each). There are 15 residues in the CDR3. The germline V gene encodes CDR1 SQVTM and CDR2 ANQGSEA. Trimming pared 1 base from V and 1 base from J, leaving 11 bases between. In DNA, the CDR3 is TGCAGCGTTGAAGGGCAGGGACGATCCTACAATGAGCAGTTCTTC. As protein: CSVEGQGRSYNEQFF.

Many counts were recorded for this clonotype. This chain connects TRBV6-5 to TRBJ1-1, with 7 bases lining up with TRBD1. The CDR3 has 14 amino acids. CDR1 is MNHEY, CDR2 SVGAGI, per germline. V lost 6 bases and J lost 0; bases outside the gene matches: 4. The DNA of the CDR3 is TGTGCCAGCAGGGACAGGATACTGAACACTGAAGCTTTCTTT. Protein sequence: CASRDRILNTEAFF.

In this sample, this clonotype turned up many times. The V and J genes are TRBV7-9 and TRBJ1-3; unclear D gene. This CDR3 contains 14 residues. Germline lookup yields CDR1 SEHNR and CDR2 FQNEAQ (reference sequence). V lost 2 bases and J 3 bases, leaving 8 bases between the germline ends. CDR3 amino acids: CASSLSTGGNTIYF. DNA of the CDR3: TGTGCCAGCAGCTTAAGCACGGGTGGAAACACCATATATTTT.

This clonotype was counted a few times. J is TRBJ2-6 and V is TRBV20-1; D gene ambiguous. Germline CDR1 DFQATT, CDR2 SNEGSKA (reference sequence). The CDR3 loop spans 13 amino acids. Trimming shortened V by 6 bases and J by 0 bases, and 6 bases separated the two germline ends. The CDR3 sequence is CSAKISGANVLTF. Here the CDR3 DNA reads TGCAGTGCCAAGATCTCTGGGGCCAACGTCCTGACTTTC.

This clonotype was detected ten times or more. The rearrangement uses TRBV5-1 and TRBJ1-1; TRBD1 matches at 8 bases. The trim removed 2 bases at V and 3 bases at J, leaving 6 bases unmatched. The CDR3 totals 15 residues. Germline lookup yields CDR1 SGHRS and CDR2 YFSETQ. CDR3 in amino acids: CASSFGSGGDTEAFF. CDR3 DNA: TGCGCCAGCAGCTTTGGGTCAGGGGGCGACACTGAAGCTTTCTTT. Full variable domain (outside the CDR3, taken from reference TRBV5-1 and TRBJ1-1): KAGVTQTPRYLIKTRGQQVTLSCSPISGHRSVSWYQQTPGQGLQFLFEYFSETQRNKGNFPGRFSGRQFSNSRSEMNVSTLELGDSALYLCASSFGSGGDTEAFFGQGTRLTVV.

In its sample, this clonotype was seen many times. The chain employs TRBV9 and TRBJ1-1; 7 bases agree with TRBD1. The CDR3 is made up of 14 amino acids. CDR1 is SGDLS, CDR2 YYNGEE, per germline. V lost 4 bases, J lost 10 bases, and 13 bases stayed unmatched. CDR3 region: CASSPTPKTGLAFF. The DNA of the CDR3 is TGTGCCAGCAGCCCCACTCCCAAGACAGGGTTAGCTTTCTTT.

The J gene is TRBJ1-2, the V gene TRBV6-5; the match to TRBD1 covers 7 bases. Germline V gene data show CDR1 as MNHEY and CDR2 as SVGAGI. The CDR3 is 15 amino acids. V trimming: 2 bases; J trimming: 4 bases; junction bases outside the gene matches: 7. CDR3 in DNA: TGTGCCAGCAGTTACCAGGGGGGTATGGCCTATGGCTACACCTTC. Its translation: CASSYQGGMAYGYTF.

This clonotype has a count of ten or more. This chain joins TRBV20-1 and TRBJ2-7; 7 positions match TRBD1. Germline CDR1 DFQATT, CDR2 SNEGSKA (reference sequence). Trimming removed 6 bases from V and 0 bases from J; junction bases left unmatched: 5. CDR3 size: 13 residues. CDR3 region: CSALTGYSYEQYF. The CDR3 DNA is TGCAGTGCCTTGACAGGGTACTCCTACGAGCAGTACTTC.

This clonotype showed up many times. This chain links TRBV20-1 with TRBJ1-1, with 10 bases fitting TRBD1. The CDR3 runs 14 residues. Germline-derived CDR1 and CDR2 are DFQATT and SNEGSKA (reference sequence). Trimming removed 6 bases from V and 5 bases from J; junction bases left unmatched: 9. CDR3 nucleotides: TGCAGTGCCCGACGAGACAGGGGGCATACTGAAGCTTTCTTT. This gives the protein CSARRDRGHTEAFF.

This clonotype was recorded many times. The chain joins TRBV20-1 to TRBJ2-2; 8 bases fit TRBD1. The CDR3 is 14 residues long. Germline loops: CDR1 DFQATT, CDR2 SNEGSKA (reference sequence). The ends lost 6 bases at V and 6 bases at J; junction bases unmatched: 9. This CDR3 is CSARTGRSSGELFF. In DNA form, the CDR3 reads TGCAGTGCGCGGACAGGGAGAAGCTCCGGGGAGCTGTTTTTT.

This chain links TRBV5-1 with TRBJ1-1, with TRBD1 identical over 12 bases. This CDR3 region has 16 residues. CDR1 SGHRS and CDR2 YFSETQ come from the germline V gene. J was trimmed by 4 bases and V by 4 bases; bases with no gene match: 8. The CDR3 DNA sequence: TGCGCCAGCAGCCCAGGGACAGGGGGCGCGGGCACTGAAGCTTTCTTT. Translation gives CASSPGTGGAGTEAFF.

This clonotype came up many times. V and J are TRBV5-1 and TRBJ2-3, with D possibly matching TRBD2 (6 bases). The CDR3 is 17 residues long. V lost 0 bases to trimming and J lost 1 base, with 15 bases between them. CDR1 and CDR2 (germline): SGHRS, YFSETQ. In nucleotides, the CDR3 is TGCGCCAGCAGCTTGGCACTCCGGGACTGGGGCACAGATACGCAGTATTTT. It yields the protein CASSLALRDWGTDTQYF.

There are many counts of this clonotype. This chain connects TRBV5-1 to TRBJ1-4, with a weak D call TRBD1 (5 bases). The CDR3 loop spans 13 amino acids. Trimming took off 0 bases at V and 5 bases at J, with 5 bases between the two ends. From germline, CDR1 is SGHRS and CDR2 YFSETQ. The CDR3 bases are TGCGCCAGCAGCTTGGGGGGGAATGAAAAACTGTTTTTT. It translates to CASSLGGNEKLFF.

This clonotype came up a few times. The rearrangement links TRBV9 to TRBJ1-2, with 7 positions matching TRBD1. The germline CDR1 and CDR2 sequences are SGDLS and YYNGEE. The CDR3 has 14 residues. Trimming removed 6 bases from V and 3 bases from J; junction bases left unmatched: 8. The CDR3 DNA follows: TGTGCCAGCACCATCACAGGGGCGGACTATGGCTACACCTTC. Translated, it gives CASTITGADYGYTF.

This clonotype was picked up many times. The genes are TRBV7-8 and TRBJ1-3, with a tentative D call TRBD1 (5 bases). CDR1 is SGHVS and CDR2 is FQNEAQ in the germline V gene. V lost 4 bases to trimming and J lost 2 bases, with 24 bases between them. The CDR3 totals 19 residues. CDR3 bases: TGTGCCAGCAGCTCCCGGGCCCTGGGGGAGTTCTCGACTGGAAACACCATATATTTT. It specifies CASSSRALGEFSTGNTIYF.

This clonotype was counted many times. Here the CDR3 DNA reads TGCAGTGGCCTGACAGGTGGCGGGGAGCTGTTTTTT. Protein sequence: CSGLTGGGELFF. The rearrangement uses TRBV20-1 and TRBJ2-2; D possibly corresponds to TRBD1 (6 bases). The CDR3 has 12 residues. Trimming took 7 bases from V and 7 from J, leaving 13 bases between them. Germline V gene sequence: CDR1 DFQATT, CDR2 SNEGSKA (reference sequence).

This clonotype was picked up many times. The chain combines TRBV27 with TRBJ2-2; D possibly corresponds to TRBD1 (6 bases). Trimming shortened V by 7 bases and J by 5 bases, and 23 bases separated the two germline ends. Germline V gene sequence: CDR1 MNHEY, CDR2 SMNVEV (reference sequence). The CDR3 loop spans 17 amino acids. CDR3 amino acids: CASKTTGNNWGTGELFF. CDR3 nucleotides: TGTGCCAGCAAAACGACAGGAAACAATTGGGGTACCGGGGAGCTGTTTTTT.

There are a few counts of this clonotype. The chain has TRBV7-6 and TRBJ1-2; no clear D gene. The germline gives CDR1 SGHVS, CDR2 FNYEAQ. Trimming left V 0 bases short and J 4 bases short, with 12 bases between. The CDR3 has 15 residues. Written as DNA, the CDR3 is TGTGCCAGCAGCTTAGCGGTCGGCGGAGTCTATGGCTACACCTTC. This encodes CASSLAVGGVYGYTF.

This clonotype occurred a few times. A much larger clone lies a single base off, so this may be a read error. The chain recombines TRBV7-9 with TRBJ2-3; D is possibly TRBD2 (6 bases). CDR1 SEHNR and CDR2 FQNEAQ come from the germline V gene (reference sequence). This CDR3 comprises 13 residues. V shed 5 bases and J shed 6 bases, with 12 bases lying between them. The DNA for the CDR3 is TGTGCCAGCAGCCGACTAGTGGGGGATACGCAGTATTTT. Translating gives CASSRLVGDTQYF.

This clonotype came up many times. The germline gene is not matched at one end of the junction; a read error may be the cause. V is TRBV27 and J is TRBJ2-1; D unresolved. Germline CDR1 reads MNHEY; CDR2 reads SMNVEV (reference sequence). The CDR3 contains 13 residues. This CDR3 reads CASSRRLPDEYAF. The CDR3 DNA is TGTGCCAGCAGCCGTCGACTCCCTGATGAGTACGCATTC.

This clonotype was counted ten times or more. The chain recombines TRBV6-5 with TRBJ1-4, with no clear D. CDR1 and CDR2 (germline): MNHEY, SVGAGI. The V gene lost 5 bases and the J gene lost 11 bases, with 15 bases spanning the gap. The CDR3 consists of 13 residues. CDR3: CASSPGFGRKLFF. CDR3 sequence (DNA): TGTGCCAGCAGTCCTGGGTTTGGGAGGAAACTGTTTTTT.

The chain carries TRBV5-1 and TRBJ1-1; D is unresolved. The CDR3 loop spans 16 amino acids. Trimming shortened V by 3 bases and J by 1 base, and 16 bases separated the two germline ends. Germline loops: CDR1 SGHRS, CDR2 YFSETQ. CDR3 residues: CASSSNIRRRNTEAFF. For the CDR3, the DNA is TGCGCCAGCAGCTCGAATATCCGACGGAGGAACACTGAAGCTTTCTTT.

This clonotype has a count of ten or more. The chain links TRBV5-5 to TRBJ1-2, with 7 positions matching TRBD1. Germline lookup yields CDR1 SGHKS and CDR2 YYEKEE (reference sequence). Unmatched junction bases numbered 5, after V lost 2 bases and J lost 4 bases. This CDR3 has 14 residues. CDR3 residues: CASSFEAGGYGYTF. CDR3 nucleotides: TGTGCCAGCAGCTTCGAGGCAGGGGGCTATGGCTACACCTTC.

The sample holds many counts of this clonotype. The chain recombines TRBV29-1 with TRBJ2-1; no definite D call. CDR3 length: 14 amino acids. Germline lookup yields CDR1 SQVTM and CDR2 ANQGSEA. Trimming pared 7 bases from V and 6 bases from J, leaving 19 bases between. CDR3 in amino acids: CSGRPLLNINEQFF. In DNA form, the CDR3 reads TGCAGCGGCCGACCCTTATTGAATATCAATGAGCAGTTCTTC.

This clonotype was observed at least ten times. This chain connects TRBV20-1 to TRBJ2-5; 7 bases agree with TRBD2. Germline assignment: CDR1 DFQATT and CDR2 SNEGSKA (reference sequence). The CDR3 consists of 15 residues. With 6 bases clipped from V and 1 base from J, the junction kept 11 bases outside the gene matches. For the CDR3, the DNA is TGCAGTGCGCCGGAGCTTGGGGGGGGCCAAGAGACCCAGTACTTC. Translated, it gives CSAPELGGGQETQYF.

This clonotype came up many times. This chain joins TRBV7-6 and TRBJ2-1; 10 nucleotides align to TRBD2. The V segment lost 1 base and the J segment 1 base; nucleotides outside the gene matches: 1. The germline V gene encodes CDR1 SGHVS and CDR2 FNYEAQ. CDR3 size: 16 residues. The CDR3, as DNA: TGTGCCAGCAGCTTAGAGCGGGGGGGGTCCTACAATGAGCAGTTCTTC. Translation: CASSLERGGSYNEQFF.

Ten or more counts support this clonotype. The J gene is TRBJ2-2, the V gene TRBV7-9; D call uncertain. Trimming took 2 bases from V and 4 from J, leaving 23 bases between them. The CDR3 spans 19 residues. The germline gives CDR1 SEHNR, CDR2 FQNEAQ (reference sequence). CDR3 DNA sequence: TGTGCCAGCAGCTTAAATGTCCGTGTAACAGAGTCGGGCACCGGGGAGCTGTTTTTT. Translated: CASSLNVRVTESGTGELFF. The full variable domain, completed using reference TRBV7-9 and TRBJ2-2, is DTGVSQNPRHKITKRGQNVTFRCDPISEHNRLYWYRQTLGQGPEFLTYFQNEAQLEKSRLLSDRFSAERPKGSFSTLEIQRTEQGDSAMYLCASSLNVRVTESGTGELFFGEGSRLTVL.

The sample holds many counts of this clonotype. This rearrangement joins TRBV6-2 or TRBV6-3 to TRBJ2-1; D may be TRBD2 (6 bases). Trimming took off 6 bases at V and 1 base at J, with 13 bases between the two ends. The V gene's germline CDR1 is MNHEY and CDR2 SVGEGT. The CDR3 totals 15 residues. CDR3 residues: CASRALAGSYNEQFF. In DNA form, the CDR3 reads TGTGCCAGCAGAGCCCTCGCGGGGTCCTACAATGAGCAGTTCTTC.

This clonotype has a count of ten or more. The chain uses TRBV20-1 and TRBJ1-6; D perhaps matches TRBD1 (5 bases). The CDR3 has 13 residues. Germline V lookup: CDR1 DFQATT, CDR2 SNEGSKA (reference sequence). Between the trimmed V and J ends, which lost 5 bases and 8 bases, there was a span of 13 bases. CDR3 bases: TGCAGTGCTCGGGGCTCGGTAGATTCACCCCTCCACTTT. This gives the protein CSARGSVDSPLHF.